This T cell receptor beta chain came from a study of radiotherapy plus CTLA-4 blockade in lung cancer. The study, taken as a whole, reports: Early blood T cell clone changes and increased post-radiation serum interferon-beta were reportedly the strongest response predictors. TCR clones from tumors expanded in blood after radiotherapy plus ipilimumab.

Remarks on this clone: Its matching antigen is unknown.

Here immunoSEQ multiplex PCR was the method, and the copy in TCRdb shows in-frame clones only, minus some. The sample holds more than 30,000 clones, 75% to 85% seen once. This CDR3 is 11 amino acids long. CDR1 is SNHLY, CDR2 FYNNEI, per germline. V was trimmed by 6 bases and J by 5 bases, leaving 4 bases between them. This TCR came from a human donor with non-small cell lung cancer that progressed on radiotherapy plus ipilimumab. Sequenced here: peripheral blood, sampled from a patient treated with radiotherapy plus ipilimumab. This chain uses TRBV2 with TRBJ1-4; D call uncertain. CDR3 region: CASRSNEKLFF. CDR3 sequence (DNA): TGTGCCAGCAGGAGCAATGAAAAACTGTTTTTT.